The 17 T cell receptor beta chains presented below share a single source sample, sequenced in a study of cytomegalovirus exposure and HLA in healthy donors. This PCR relied on a set of 60 Vbeta primers and 13 Jbeta primers. The repertoire was sequenced with immunoSEQ multiplex PCR; TCRdb's copy has only in-frame clones and lacks some. The repertoire holds roughly 180,000 clones, over 80% seen once, with less than 1.5% in the top ten. Sequencing used PBMCs. These receptors were obtained from a girl between 10 and 17 years old in good health and CMV-seropositive.

The CDR3 region has the DNA TGCGCCAGCAGCTTTAACAGACAGGCGGACTATGGCTACACCTTC. It yields the protein CASSFNRQADYGYTF. V gene TRBV5-1 combines with J gene TRBJ1-2, with D perhaps matching TRBD1 (6 bases). CDR3 length: 15 residues. Between the trimmed V and J ends, which lost 2 bases and 3 bases, there was a span of 14 bases. CDR1 and CDR2 (germline): SGHRS, YFSETQ.

The CDR3: CASRAVGAYGYTF. CDR3 bases: TGTGCCAGCAGGGCCGTAGGGGCTTATGGCTACACCTTC. The chain has TRBV6-1 and TRBJ1-2, with D maybe TRBD1 (5 bases). This CDR3 has 13 amino acids. The V end lost 6 bases, the J end lost 5 bases, and 13 bases lay between the germline ends. Germline V gene data show CDR1 as MNHNS and CDR2 as SASEGT.

This chain uses TRBV15 with TRBJ2-2; TRBD2 matches 8 bases. Per the germline V gene, CDR1 is LNHNV and CDR2 is YYDKDF (reference sequence). The length of the CDR3 is 17 residues. Unmatched junction bases numbered 9, after V lost 0 bases and J lost 6 bases. CDR3 DNA: TGTGCCACCAGCAGAGATCTCCAGCGGGAGATACCCGGGGAGCTGTTTTTT. It codes for CATSRDLQREIPGELFF.

J is TRBJ1-1 and V is TRBV30, with TRBD1 as a possible D gene (5 bases). Germline CDR1 is GTSNPN and CDR2 is SVGIG (reference sequence). The CDR3 spans 14 residues. Between the trimmed V and J ends, which lost 0 bases and 5 bases, there was a span of 13 bases. CDR3 bases: TGTGCCTGGAGTGTGGGGAGGGGAGGTACTGAAGCTTTCTTT. It encodes CAWSVGRGGTEAFF.

The CDR3 coding sequence is TGCGCCAGCAGCTCATTAGCGGGAGTCTCCTACGAGCAGTACTTC. This encodes CASSSLAGVSYEQYF. The chain combines TRBV5-1 with TRBJ2-7; 9 positions agree with TRBD2. The V gene's germline CDR1 is SGHRS and CDR2 YFSETQ. The CDR3 spans 15 residues. Trimming at V came to 3 bases and at J to 0 bases, leaving 4 bases not matched to a gene.

CDR3 bases: TGCGCCAGCAGCCAAGTACCCGGGAGGGCCTCAGATACGCAGTATTTT. Its translation: CASSQVPGRASDTQYF. The chain is built from TRBV4-3 and TRBJ2-3; TRBD2 agrees at 8 bases. With 1 base clipped from V and 4 bases from J, the junction kept 7 bases outside the gene matches. The germline V gene encodes CDR1 LGHNA and CDR2 YSLEER. The length of the CDR3 is 16 residues.

The chain has TRBV27 and TRBJ2-2; 15 nucleotides agree with TRBD2. Per germline, CDR1 MNHEY and CDR2 SMNVEV (reference sequence). Trimming removed 7 bases from V and 1 base from J; junction bases left unmatched: 7. The CDR3 loop spans 18 amino acids. The CDR3 is CASIRTSGRAWNTGELFF. In nucleotides, the CDR3 is TGTGCCAGCATAAGGACTAGCGGGAGGGCCTGGAACACCGGGGAGCTGTTTTTT.

This rearrangement joins TRBV5-5 to TRBJ1-4, with 9 bases aligning to TRBD1. This CDR3 region has 19 residues. The junction had 16 bases not matched to a gene; V was cut back by 4 bases and J by 3 bases. CDR1 SGHKS and CDR2 YYEKEE come from the germline V gene (reference sequence). The DNA of the CDR3 is TGTGCCAGCAGCCACTTCCCCGGACAGGGGAGGGTAGCTAATGAAAAACTGTTTTTT. It encodes CASSHFPGQGRVANEKLFF.

The rearrangement links TRBV6-5 to TRBJ2-1; D remains unclear. CDR1 MNHEY and CDR2 SVGAGI come from the germline V gene. The CDR3 totals 14 residues. Trimming took 6 bases from V and 4 from J, leaving 13 bases between them. The CDR3 sequence: CASSPTKRYNEQFF. In DNA form, the CDR3 reads TGTGCCAGCAGCCCGACCAAGAGGTACAATGAGCAGTTCTTC.

The rearrangement uses TRBV19 and TRBJ2-1; D is unresolved. V was cut by 4 bases and J by 0 bases, with 10 bases left in between. This CDR3 comprises 15 residues. CDR1 is LNHDA, CDR2 SQIVND, per germline (reference sequence). The DNA of the CDR3 is TGTGCCAGTAGTACGTTGATGAGCTCCTACAATGAGCAGTTCTTC. Protein: CASSTLMSSYNEQFF.

The V gene is TRBV30, the J gene TRBJ2-1; D may be TRBD1 (5 bases). Germline CDR1 is GTSNPN and CDR2 is SVGIG (reference sequence). V was trimmed by 3 bases and J by 0 bases, leaving 9 bases between them. CDR3 length equals 14 residues. In DNA form, the CDR3 reads TGTGCCTGGAGAACAGGTGACTCCTACAATGAGCAGTTCTTC. Its protein product is CAWRTGDSYNEQFF.

The CDR3 bases are TGTGCCAGCAGCTTAGCCCCCCAGCGCAATACGCAGTATTTT. Translating gives CASSLAPQRNTQYF. The chain has TRBV7-2 and TRBJ2-3; D gene ambiguous. With 0 bases removed from V and 7 bases from J, the gap between germline ends came to 11 bases. The CDR3 is 14 residues long. The V gene's germline CDR1 is SGHTA and CDR2 FQGNSA. The whole variable domain, remainder taken from reference TRBV7-2 and TRBJ2-3, is GAGVSQSPSNKVTEKGKDVELRCDPISGHTALYWYRQSLGQGLEFLIYFQGNSAPDKSGLPSDRFSAERTGGSVSTLTIQRTQQEDSAVYLCASSLAPQRNTQYFGPGTRLTVL.

This chain uses TRBV5-1 with TRBJ1-5, with D possibly matching TRBD1 (5 bases). The CDR3 spans 21 residues. Trimming pared 0 bases from V and 0 bases from J, leaving 25 bases between. Germline-derived CDR1 and CDR2 are SGHRS and YFSETQ. CDR3 DNA: TGCGCCAGCAGCTTGGTTTCGGTCAGGGCTGATAAAATGTATAGCAATCAGCCCCAGCATTTT. Translating gives CASSLVSVRADKMYSNQPQHF.

This clone was recorded only once. V is TRBV5-1 and J is TRBJ2-7; 10 bases line up with TRBD2. CDR3 size: 15 residues. Trimming at V came to 3 bases and at J to 7 bases, leaving 10 bases not matched to a gene. Germline V gives CDR1 SGHRS, CDR2 YFSETQ. CDR3 residues: CASSSRVAGGGEQYF. The CDR3 nucleotides are TGCGCCAGCAGCTCCCGCGTAGCGGGAGGCGGTGAGCAGTACTTC.

In the case of this clone: One end of the junction fails to match germline, which may point to a read error. The V gene is TRBV7-9, the J gene TRBJ2-7, with D possibly matching TRBD1 (6 bases). The CDR3 has 13 residues. Germline V gene data show CDR1 as SEHNR and CDR2 as FQNEAQ (reference sequence). The CDR3 nucleotides are TGTTCCAGCAGCTCTGGACAGATCTACGAGCAGTACTTC. It specifies CSSSSGQIYEQYF.

With respect to this clone: This specimen includes other DNA sequences encoding the same CDR3. V is TRBV5-1 and J is TRBJ2-1; 9 nucleotides match TRBD2. In germline, CDR1 is SGHRS, CDR2 YFSETQ. This CDR3 contains 15 residues. V lost 4 bases, J lost 3 bases, and 5 bases stayed unmatched. The CDR3 spells CASSPGLASYNEQFF. Here the CDR3 DNA reads TGCGCCAGCAGCCCGGGACTAGCAAGCTACAATGAGCAGTTCTTC.

The rearrangement joins TRBV10-2 to TRBJ2-2; perhaps TRBD1 as D (5 bases). Germline CDR1 and CDR2: WSHSY and SAAADI. CDR3 length: 13 residues. Trimming stripped 7 bases from V and 4 bases from J, with 10 bases between. The CDR3 sequence is CASTRAVTGELFF. The CDR3 DNA reads as TGCGCCAGCACCAGGGCAGTCACCGGGGAGCTGTTTTTT.